This T cell receptor beta chain was documented in a study of T cell changes during pregnancy in multiple sclerosis. The V segment lost 3 bases and the J segment 8 bases; nucleotides outside the gene matches: 6. This CDR3 region has 13 residues. The germline gives CDR1 MDHEN, CDR2 SYDVKM. The repertoire was sequenced with immunoSEQ multiplex PCR; TCRdb's copy has only in-frame clones and lacks some. The data contain 85,000 to 130,000 clones, 85% to 95% of them seen just once; the ten biggest clones take up around 1.2%. The sequencing here drew on peripheral blood, taken in the second trimester of pregnancy. The chain carries TRBV28 and TRBJ1-2; TRBD1 matches 7 bases. This sequence was found in a female donor with multiple sclerosis, enrolled in a pregnancy study. The CDR3 DNA sequence: TGTGCCAGCAGTTTGGAGGGGGCGCGAGGCTACACCTTC. It yields the protein CASSLEGARGYTF.